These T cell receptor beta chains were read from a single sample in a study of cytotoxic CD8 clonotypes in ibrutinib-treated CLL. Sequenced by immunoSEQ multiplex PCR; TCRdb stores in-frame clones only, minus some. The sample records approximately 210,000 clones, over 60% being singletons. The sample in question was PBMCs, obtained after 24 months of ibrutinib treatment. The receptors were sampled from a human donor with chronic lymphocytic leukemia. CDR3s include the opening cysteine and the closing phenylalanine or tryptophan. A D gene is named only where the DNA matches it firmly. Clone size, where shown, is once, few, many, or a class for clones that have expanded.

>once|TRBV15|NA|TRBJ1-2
TGTGCCACCAGCAGAGATGTTAGGGTTCCCTATGGCTACACCTTC
CATSRDVRVPYGYTF
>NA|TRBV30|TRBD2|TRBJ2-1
TGTGCCTGGAGTGTTTATGTAGGAACCCAGCGGGAGCTTGGGTACAATGAGCAGTTCTTC
CAWSVYVGTQRELGYNEQFF
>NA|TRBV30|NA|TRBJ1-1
TGTGCCTGGAACAGGAACACTGAAGCTTTCTTT
CAWNRNTEAFF
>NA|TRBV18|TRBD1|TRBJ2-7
TGTGCCAGCTCACCGGGGACAGGGGTGATCTCCGAGCAGTACTTC
CASSPGTGVISEQYF
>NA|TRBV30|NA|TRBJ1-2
TGTGCCTGGAGTGTATATAGGCGCTATGGCTACACCTTC
CAWSVYRRYGYTF
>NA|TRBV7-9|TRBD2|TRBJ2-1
TGTGCGTTAGTCCCGACTAGCGGGATAGTCAATGAGCAGTTCTTC
CALVPTSGIVNEQFF
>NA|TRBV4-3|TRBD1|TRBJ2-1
TGCGCCAGCAGCCAAGAAACAGGGGGCCACAATGAGCAGTTCTTC
CASSQETGGHNEQFF
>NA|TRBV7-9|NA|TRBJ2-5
TGTGCCAGCAGCTTAGGGGTGGTGGGGGAGACCCAGTACTTC
CASSLGVVGETQYF
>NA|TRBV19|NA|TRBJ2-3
TGTGCCAGTAGTAGACCGCTGGCCCACACAGATACGCAGTATTTT
CASSRPLAHTDTQYF
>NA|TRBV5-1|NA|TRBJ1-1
TGCGCCAGCAGTAAAGAAGCAGGGGTCACTGAAGCTTTCTTT
CASSKEAGVTEAFF
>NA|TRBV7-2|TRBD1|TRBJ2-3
TGTGCCAGCAGCCTCGGACAGGGCGGGGAGAGAGATACGCAGTATTTT
CASSLGQGGERDTQYF
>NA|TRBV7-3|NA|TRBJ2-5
TGTGCCAGCAGCTTAAGGCCTGGGGGAGAGACCCAGTACTTC
CASSLRPGGETQYF
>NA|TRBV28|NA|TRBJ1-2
TGTGCCAGCAGCCCAAATCGGGTCTATGGCTACACCTTC
CASSPNRVYGYTF
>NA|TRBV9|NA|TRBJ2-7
TGTGCCAGCAGCGACCGGGACCGATCCTACGAGCAGTACTTC
CASSDRDRSYEQYF
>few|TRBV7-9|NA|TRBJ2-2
TGTGCCAGCACCGAGAACACCGGGGAGCTGTTTTTT
CASTENTGELFF
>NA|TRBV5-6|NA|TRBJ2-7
TGTGCCAGCAGCTTGTTCGCTCTCCAGAACGCCTACGAGCAGTACTTC
CASSLFALQNAYEQYF
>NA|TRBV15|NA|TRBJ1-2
TGTGCCACCAGCACTCATAACCAGGAAAATCTCTATGGCTACACCTTC
CATSTHNQENLYGYTF
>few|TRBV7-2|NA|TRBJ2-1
TGTGCCAGCAGCTTAGGGTGGCGGGGCCGCTCCTACAATGAGCAGTTCTTC
CASSLGWRGRSYNEQFF
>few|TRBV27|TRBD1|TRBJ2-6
TGTGCCAGCACTAAAGAGACAGGGGTCGGGGCCAACGTCCTGACTTTC
CASTKETGVGANVLTF
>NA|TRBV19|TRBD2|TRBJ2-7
TGTGCCAGTAGTACCCCTAGGGAGGGATCCTACGAGCAGTACTTC
CASSTPREGSYEQYF
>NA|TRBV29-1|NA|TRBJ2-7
TGCAGCGTTGAAGTTCCGGGCGGATACTACGAGCAGTACTTC
CSVEVPGGYYEQYF
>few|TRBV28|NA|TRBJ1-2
TGTGCCAGCAGTATGACTCAGGGCTTGTACTATGGCTACACCTTC
CASSMTQGLYYGYTF
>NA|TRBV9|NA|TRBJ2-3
TGTGCCAGCAGCGTAGCTACCTATCCAGATACGCAGTATTTT
CASSVATYPDTQYF